This TCR beta chain is from a study of cytomegalovirus exposure and HLA in healthy donors. With regard to this clone: The antigen is not known.

Study findings and constraints: When the data were analyzed later, several of the most significant clusters appeared to be linked to common viral pathogens.

Primers: 60 Vbeta forward and 13 Jbeta reverse. Using immunoSEQ multiplex PCR, the repertoire was profiled, and TCRdb retains in-frame clones only, with some absent. The sample yields around 140,000 clones, 82% seen once. CDR1 and CDR2 from the germline V gene are MNHEY and SVGAGI. The ends were cut back, 0 bases at V and 6 bases at J, with 11 bases in the middle. This CDR3 spans 15 amino acids. The sample was PBMCs. The chain combines TRBV6-5 with TRBJ2-2; D gene unclear. This sequence was found in a woman between 45 and 65 years old in good health and CMV-seropositive. The CDR3 reads CASSYSQVSSGELFF. The CDR3 bases are TGTGCCAGCAGTTACTCGCAGGTTTCCTCCGGGGAGCTGTTTTTT.